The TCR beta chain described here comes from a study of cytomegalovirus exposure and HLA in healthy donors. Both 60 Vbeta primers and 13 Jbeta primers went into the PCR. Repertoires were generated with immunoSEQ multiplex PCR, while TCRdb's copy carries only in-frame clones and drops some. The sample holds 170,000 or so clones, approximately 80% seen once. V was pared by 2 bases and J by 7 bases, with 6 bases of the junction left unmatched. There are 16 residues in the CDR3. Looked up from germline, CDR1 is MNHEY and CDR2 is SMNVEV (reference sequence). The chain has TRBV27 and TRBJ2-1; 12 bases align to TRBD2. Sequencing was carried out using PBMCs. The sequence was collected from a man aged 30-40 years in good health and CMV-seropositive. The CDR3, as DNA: TGTGCCAGCAGTTTACTTACTAGCGGGAGGTTGAATGAGCAGTTCTTC. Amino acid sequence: CASSLLTSGRLNEQFF.